Presented here are 31 T cell receptor beta chains from one specimen sequenced in a study of low-dose radiotherapy and immunotherapy resistance in tumors. Sample time point: after trial treatment. As for treatment: LDRT plus nivolumab, ipilimumab, low-dose cyclophosphamide and aspirin (RACIN trial). With TRAV- and TRBV-specific primers, first-strand cDNA was made, covering the alpha and beta chains. It was with a constant-region primer and a V-primer adapter that TCRs were amplified over approximately 18 PCR cycles. In TCRdb, the reads were re-called with MiXCR into one record per CDR3 protein. The sample holds around 80,000 distinct CDR3 sequences, over 15% seen once. The sample consisted of PBMCs, taken after low-dose radiotherapy plus immunotherapy. These receptors were collected from a male donor with prostate cancer.

This clonotype was counted many times. The V call is TRBV2, the J call TRBJ2-2; D is perhaps TRBD1 or TRBD2 (5 bases each). The CDR3 length is 15 residues. The V end lost 7 bases, the J end lost 1 base, and 13 bases lay between the germline ends. Germline-derived CDR1 and CDR2 are SNHLY and FYNNEI. The CDR3 reads CASTSLGQNTGELFF. DNA for the CDR3: TGTGCCAGCACCTCACTAGGACAGAACACCGGGGAGCTGTTTTTT.

The chain is built from TRBV27 and TRBJ2-1; 9 bases map to TRBD2. CDR3 length equals 15 residues. Germline lookup yields CDR1 MNHEY and CDR2 SMNVEV (reference sequence). V was clipped by 5 bases and J by 8 bases; unmatched bases: 10. In DNA form, the CDR3 reads TGTGCCAGCAGTCCAGCGGCGGGAGGGTCCTATGAGCAGTTCTTC. Translation: CASSPAAGGSYEQFF.

This clonotype showed up just a few times. The chain employs TRBV29-1 and TRBJ2-1; TRBD1 aligns across 9 bases. The V and J ends lost 2 bases and 2 bases, in that order; junction bases with no gene match: 7. CDR3 size: 16 residues. Germline loops: CDR1 SQVTM, CDR2 ANQGSEA. The CDR3: CSVEMVWDRAYNEQFF. CDR3 in DNA: TGCAGCGTTGAAATGGTATGGGACAGGGCCTACAATGAGCAGTTCTTC.

This clonotype was picked up many times. The chain combines TRBV27 with TRBJ2-6; D remains ambiguous. CDR3 length equals 16 residues. Trimming shortened V by 5 bases and J by 1 base, and 12 bases separated the two germline ends. From germline, CDR1 is MNHEY and CDR2 SMNVEV (reference sequence). CDR3 coding DNA: TGTGCCAGCAGTCCACTCGAGATGTCTGGGGCCAACGTCCTGACTTTC. Its protein product is CASSPLEMSGANVLTF.

This clonotype was recorded many times. The genes are TRBV20-1 and TRBJ1-2; TRBD1 might be the D (5 bases). This CDR3 region has 13 residues. Germline CDR1 and CDR2: DFQATT and SNEGSKA (reference sequence). With 5 bases removed from V and 0 bases from J, the gap between germline ends came to 10 bases. CDR3 amino acids: CSAHLQANYGYTF. The CDR3 region has the DNA TGCAGTGCTCACCTACAGGCTAACTATGGCTACACCTTC.

This clonotype was counted many times. V and J are TRBV3-1 and TRBJ2-3; D is uncertain. The germline V gene encodes CDR1 LGHDT and CDR2 YNNKEL (reference sequence). This CDR3 is built from 12 residues. V was shortened by 1 base and J by 5 bases, with 4 bases between the two germline ends. Here the CDR3 reads CASSQVGDTQYF. In nucleotides, the CDR3 is TGTGCCAGCAGCCAAGTAGGAGATACGCAGTATTTT.

This clonotype occurred many times. V is TRBV20-1 and J is TRBJ1-5; D may be TRBD1 (6 bases). This CDR3 has 16 residues. V shed 5 bases and J shed 1 base, with 18 bases lying between them. Germline CDR1 and CDR2: DFQATT and SNEGSKA (reference sequence). CDR3 bases: TGCAGTGCTCGTAGGGGGGGCACGGGGAGCAATCAGCCCCAGCATTTT. Protein sequence: CSARRGGTGSNQPQHF.

This clonotype was seen repeatedly, ten times or more. The chain recombines TRBV6-1 with TRBJ1-2; possible D gene TRBD1, 6 bases. Trimming pared 6 bases from V and 3 bases from J, leaving 14 bases between. Germline values: CDR1 MNHNS, CDR2 SASEGT. The CDR3 contains 14 residues. The CDR3 sequence is CASRPQTGYYGYTF. DNA for the CDR3: TGTGCCAGCAGACCTCAGACAGGATACTATGGCTACACCTTC.

On this clonotype itself: Since a far larger clone is one base different, this is likely a read error. The CDR3 nucleotides read TGTGCCGGTAGACTAGCGGGAGGCTACGAGCAGTTCTTC. Amino acids: CAGRLAGGYEQFF. The V gene is TRBV6-2 or TRBV6-3, the J gene TRBJ2-1, with 13 bases matching TRBD2. Germline V gene data show CDR1 as MNHEY and CDR2 as SVGEGT. The CDR3 is 13 residues long. Losses at the gene ends were 11 bases for V and 10 bases for J; bases not matched to a gene: 8.

This clonotype was counted many times. The CDR3 protein is CASSSHSGDTQETQYF. The CDR3 DNA sequence: TGTGCCAGCAGCTCACATAGCGGGGATACTCAAGAGACCCAGTACTTC. This sequence joins TRBV7-2 and TRBJ2-5, with TRBD2 identical over 8 bases. V shed 4 bases and J 2 bases; nucleotides not matched to a gene: 9. Germline loops: CDR1 SGHTA, CDR2 FQGNSA. CDR3 length equals 16 residues.

This clonotype was seen more than once but under ten times. The chain has TRBV27 and TRBJ2-5, with D perhaps assigned TRBD1 or TRBD2 (6 bases each). Per the germline V gene, CDR1 is MNHEY and CDR2 is SMNVEV (reference sequence). The CDR3 is made up of 13 amino acids. With 5 bases removed from V and 4 bases from J, the gap between germline ends came to 11 bases. The DNA for the CDR3 is TGTGCCAGCAGTCGGGGGCATGGAGAGACCCAGTACTTC. Its translation is CASSRGHGETQYF.

This clonotype was counted at least ten times. V gene TRBV20-1 combines with J gene TRBJ2-7; D might be TRBD2 (6 bases). The CDR3 runs 12 residues. Germline V gene data show CDR1 as DFQATT and CDR2 as SNEGSKA (reference sequence). Trimming pared 3 bases from V and 5 bases from J, leaving 11 bases between. The CDR3 nucleotides are TGCAGTGCTAGCGGGAGAGATAACGAGCAGTACTTC. Translating it yields CSASGRDNEQYF.

A remark on this clonotype: An end of the junction differs from the germline gene, which may be a read error. The chain links TRBV5-4 to TRBJ2-3, with 11 bases fitting TRBD2. From germline, CDR1 is SGHNT and CDR2 YYREEE (reference sequence). The CDR3 is made up of 16 amino acids. The CDR3 is CAQSGKTSGITDTQYF. CDR3 sequence (DNA): TGCGCTCAATCCGGAAAGACTAGCGGGATAACAGATACGCAGTATTTT. The complete variable domain, with remaining parts taken from reference TRBV5-4 and TRBJ2-3, reads ETGVTQSPTHLIKTRGQQVTLRCSSQSGHNTVSWYQQALGQGPQFIFQYYREEENGRGNFPPRFSGLQFPNYSSELNVNALELDDSALYLCAQSGKTSGITDTQYFGPGTRLTVL.

About this clonotype itself: A read error is likely here: a far larger clone is one base away. The chain links TRBV5-8 to TRBJ2-1; tentative D call: TRBD2 (5 bases). This CDR3 has 15 amino acids. The germline gives CDR1 SGHTS, CDR2 YDEGEE. The V gene lost 3 bases and the J gene lost 5 bases, with 15 bases spanning the gap. The CDR3 sequence: CASSYLEGENNEQFF. CDR3 coding DNA: TGTGCCAGCAGCTATCTAGAGGGAGAGAACAATGAGCAGTTCTTC. The entire variable domain, with the rest obtained from reference TRBV5-8 and TRBJ2-1, is as follows: EAGVTQSPTHLIKTRGQQATLRCSPISGHTSVYWYQQALGLGLQFLLWYDEGEERNRGNFPPRFSGRQFPNYSSELNVNALELEDSALYLCASSYLEGENNEQFFGPGTRLTVL.

This chain uses TRBV20-1 with TRBJ2-1; 8 bases line up with TRBD2. The CDR3 is 13 residues long. In germline, CDR1 is DFQATT, CDR2 SNEGSKA (reference sequence). CDR3: CGVGGLVYNEQFF. CDR3 DNA: TGCGGGGTGGGGGGACTAGTGTACAATGAGCAGTTCTTC.

This clonotype was seen just once. J is TRBJ2-7 and V is TRBV6-2 or TRBV6-3; 9 bases match TRBD1. In germline, CDR1 is MNHEY, CDR2 SVGEGT. The CDR3 is 16 amino acids. J lost 3 bases, V lost 3 bases, and 9 bases had no gene match. CDR3 residues: CASSYSFGQGSYEQYF. The CDR3, as DNA: TGTGCCAGCAGTTATTCTTTCGGACAGGGGAGCTACGAGCAGTACTTC.

Ten or more counts support this clonotype. V is TRBV19 and J is TRBJ1-5, with a possible D match to TRBD1 (5 bases). The CDR3 sequence is 15 residues long. Deletions cut 3 bases from V and 3 bases from J, with 12 bases between. CDR1 is LNHDA, CDR2 SQIVND, per germline (reference sequence). In DNA, the CDR3 is TGTGCCAGTAGTATTACAGGCTACACCAATCAGCCCCAGCATTTT. Amino acids: CASSITGYTNQPQHF.

In its sample, this clonotype was seen many times. The gene calls are TRBV4-2 and TRBJ2-7, with 10 bases aligning to TRBD1. V lost 0 bases to trimming and J lost 7 bases; unmatched junction nucleotides: 9. The germline CDR1 and CDR2 sequences are LGHNA and YNFKEQ. The CDR3 consists of 16 residues. This chain's CDR3 is CASSQDRRDRGGEQYF. The CDR3, as DNA: TGTGCCAGCAGCCAAGATCGTCGGGACAGGGGTGGGGAGCAGTACTTC.

This clonotype was detected ten times or more. The rearrangement joins TRBV20-1 to TRBJ1-6; D is unclear. The germline gives CDR1 DFQATT, CDR2 SNEGSKA (reference sequence). V was clipped by 3 bases and J by 1 base, with 13 bases between them. The CDR3 is 16 residues long. CDR3 protein: CSASSEGRSYNSPLHF. CDR3 nucleotide sequence: TGCAGTGCTAGTTCGGAGGGAAGGTCCTATAATTCACCCCTCCACTTT.

This clonotype was detected many times. The chain joins TRBV20-1 to TRBJ1-5; D perhaps matches TRBD1 (5 bases). V was shortened by 6 bases and J by 7 bases, with 22 bases between the two germline ends. The germline CDR1 and CDR2 sequences are DFQATT and SNEGSKA (reference sequence). This CDR3 has 15 amino acids. The CDR3 protein is CSAKKGQELAQPQHF. The CDR3 DNA reads as TGCAGTGCCAAAAAGGGGCAGGAGTTAGCCCAGCCCCAGCATTTT.

This clonotype was picked up many times. This chain uses TRBV18 with TRBJ2-1, with a possible D match to TRBD2 (5 bases). V was cut by 6 bases and J by 0 bases, with 12 bases left in between. CDR3 length: 15 residues. CDR1 and CDR2 from the germline V gene are KGHSH and LQKENI. CDR3: CASSPDFSSYNEQFF. For the CDR3, the DNA is TGTGCCAGCTCGCCGGACTTTAGCTCCTACAATGAGCAGTTCTTC.

This clonotype was observed many times. The chain recombines TRBV5-1 with TRBJ2-7; possibly TRBD1 or TRBD2 for D (5 bases each). The V gene's germline CDR1 is SGHRS and CDR2 YFSETQ. The ends were cut back, 2 bases at V and 4 bases at J, with 13 bases in the middle. The CDR3 runs 14 residues. CDR3 DNA sequence: TGCGCCAGCAGCTTTGCCGGGGCAGGATACGAGCAGTACTTC. Translated, it gives CASSFAGAGYEQYF.

This clonotype was found many times. The J gene is TRBJ2-2, the V gene TRBV10-3; the D is unclear. CDR3 length equals 12 residues. Germline CDR1 is ENHRY and CDR2 is SYGVKD. Trimming cost V 4 bases and J 5 bases, with 5 bases left between them. CDR3 amino acids: CAISVGTGELFF. CDR3 coding DNA: TGTGCCATCAGTGTGGGTACCGGGGAGCTGTTTTTT.

This clonotype was seen many times. This chain connects TRBV29-1 to TRBJ2-2; 7 bases fit TRBD2. Germline V gives CDR1 SQVTM, CDR2 ANQGSEA. The CDR3 extends over 14 amino acids. With 7 bases clipped from V and 2 bases from J, the junction kept 7 bases outside the gene matches. The chain's CDR3 is CSGAGGVNTGELFF. CDR3 nucleotide sequence: TGCAGCGGTGCTGGGGGGGTTAACACCGGGGAGCTGTTTTTT.

As regards this clonotype: A read error likely explains this, since a far larger clone differs by one base. J is TRBJ2-7 and V is TRBV7-2, with 9 bases aligning to TRBD2. V lost 3 bases to trimming and J lost 7 bases; unmatched junction nucleotides: 10. The germline V gene has CDR1 SGHTA and CDR2 FQGNSA. This CDR3 is 15 amino acids long. The CDR3 loop reads CASSLREGPFNEQYF. The CDR3 region has the DNA TGTGCCAGCAGCTTGCGGGAGGGCCCGTTTAATGAGCAGTACTTC.

There are many counts of this clonotype. The chain uses TRBV7-2 and TRBJ1-4; 10 nucleotides match TRBD1. The CDR3 has 15 residues. Trimming at V came to 5 bases and at J to 8 bases, leaving 8 bases not matched to a gene. From germline, CDR1 is SGHTA and CDR2 FQGNSA. The CDR3: CASSLRTGGIEKLFF. CDR3 in DNA: TGTGCCAGCAGCCTTCGGACAGGGGGGATCGAAAAACTGTTTTTT. Variable domain in full (rest from reference TRBV7-2 and TRBJ1-4): GAGVSQSPSNKVTEKGKDVELRCDPISGHTALYWYRQSLGQGLEFLIYFQGNSAPDKSGLPSDRFSAERTGGSVSTLTIQRTQQEDSAVYLCASSLRTGGIEKLFFGSGTQLSVL.

This clonotype was counted ten times or more. V gene TRBV28 combines with J gene TRBJ2-3; either TRBD1 or TRBD2 may supply D (5 bases each). The V end lost 5 bases, the J end lost 2 bases, and 11 bases lay between the germline ends. Per germline, CDR1 MDHEN and CDR2 SYDVKM. The CDR3 sequence is 14 residues long. CDR3: CASSAPGTTDTQYF. CDR3 bases: TGTGCCAGCAGTGCCCCAGGGACCACAGATACGCAGTATTTT.

This clonotype has ten or more counts. The V gene is TRBV9, the J gene TRBJ2-1, with D perhaps matching TRBD1 (5 bases). CDR3 size: 15 residues. Germline V CDR1 and CDR2: SGDLS, YYNGEE. V was trimmed by 4 bases and J by 0 bases, leaving 11 bases between them. CDR3 nucleotides: TGTGCCAGCAGCCAAGACAGCAGCTCCTACAATGAGCAGTTCTTC. This codes for CASSQDSSSYNEQFF.

There are many counts of this clonotype. The rearrangement joins TRBV12-3 or TRBV12-4 to TRBJ1-1; no firm D call. The CDR3 totals 16 residues. Trimming removed 6 bases from V and 4 bases from J, with 21 bases in between. The CDR3 reads CASSSRGGRFITEAFF. The CDR3 DNA is TGTGCCAGCAGCTCTCGGGGAGGGCGATTTATCACTGAAGCTTTCTTT.

There are many counts of this clonotype. The rearrangement links TRBV5-5 to TRBJ2-3; a possible D gene is TRBD1 (5 bases). The CDR3 runs 15 residues. CDR1 and CDR2 (germline): SGHKS, YYEKEE (reference sequence). V lost 2 bases and J 1 base, leaving 11 bases between the germline ends. This CDR3 is CASSFIRDRTDTQYF. The DNA for the CDR3 is TGTGCCAGCAGCTTTATCAGGGATCGCACAGATACGCAGTATTTT.

This clonotype was found many times. This chain links TRBV7-2 with TRBJ2-3; D ambiguous. The V gene's germline CDR1 is SGHTA and CDR2 FQGNSA. V was trimmed by 1 base and J by 0 bases, leaving 11 bases between them. The CDR3 spans 16 residues. The CDR3, as DNA: TGTGCCAGCAGCTTAGAGGCGAGGTTTAGCACAGATACGCAGTATTTT. As protein: CASSLEARFSTDTQYF.